The 9 T cell receptor beta chains below all came from one sample that was sequenced in a study of T cells in tuberculosis. Clones were sequenced by immunoSEQ multiplex PCR, and TCRdb holds only the in-frame ones, with some missing. The data hold around 32,000 clones, with approximately 94% observed a single time. The sample taken for sequencing was PBMCs. The receptor source for this set is a donor aged 10 to 29 with latent tuberculosis or without tuberculosis infection.

The CDR3 DNA follows: TGTGCCATCCGACAGGCTGCGAACACCGGGGAGCTGTTTTTT. Translating gives CAIRQAANTGELFF. The J gene is TRBJ2-2, the V gene TRBV10-3; D possibly corresponds to TRBD1 (6 bases). Trimming left V 8 bases short and J 0 bases short, with 10 bases between. CDR3 length: 14 amino acids. Per the germline V gene, CDR1 is ENHRY and CDR2 is SYGVKD.

This chain links TRBV7-2 with TRBJ2-1; 9 nucleotides line up with TRBD2. CDR1 and CDR2 from the germline V gene are SGHTA and FQGNSA. CDR3 length: 16 residues. The trim removed 5 bases at V and 7 bases at J, leaving 12 bases unmatched. The CDR3 DNA reads as TGTGCCAGCAGCCCGAGGGCGGGAGGGCCTCGGAATGAGCAGTTCTTC. Translating gives CASSPRAGGPRNEQFF. Filled out from reference TRBV7-2 and TRBJ2-1, the complete variable domain reads GAGVSQSPSNKVTEKGKDVELRCDPISGHTALYWYRQSLGQGLEFLIYFQGNSAPDKSGLPSDRFSAERTGGSVSTLTIQRTQQEDSAVYLCASSPRAGGPRNEQFFGPGTRLTVL.

CDR3 DNA: TGTGCCAGCAGCAGTCCGGGACAGGGTGGTTTGGCCACTGAAGCTTTCTTT. It encodes CASSSPGQGGLATEAFF. The chain recombines TRBV5-6 with TRBJ1-1; TRBD1 matches 9 bases. The CDR3 has 17 residues. Trimming cost V 4 bases and J 4 bases; bases outside gene matches: 14. The germline CDR1 and CDR2 sequences are SGHDT and YYEEEE.

The gene calls are TRBV2 and TRBJ1-2; D is perhaps TRBD1 (5 bases). CDR1 is SNHLY and CDR2 is FYNNEI in the germline V gene. The length of the CDR3 is 11 residues. V was pared by 6 bases and J by 8 bases, with 10 bases between. Here the CDR3 reads CASRQGGGYTF. The CDR3 nucleotides read TGTGCCAGCAGGCAGGGAGGAGGCTACACCTTC.

The chain recombines TRBV5-4 with TRBJ2-7; the match to TRBD2 covers 9 bases. This CDR3 has 18 amino acids. Germline-derived CDR1 and CDR2 are SGHNT and YYREEE (reference sequence). V dropped 0 bases and J dropped 6; count of bases not matched to a gene: 16. CDR3: CASSLAIAGVLRVGEQYF. CDR3 in DNA: TGTGCCAGCAGCTTGGCAATAGCGGGAGTCCTTCGGGTTGGCGAGCAGTACTTC.

The chain has TRBV27 and TRBJ1-4; D call uncertain. This CDR3 has 14 amino acids. Deletions cut 4 bases from V and 8 bases from J, with 14 bases between. The germline CDR1 and CDR2 sequences are MNHEY and SMNVEV (reference sequence). The CDR3 DNA reads as TGTGCCAGCAGTTGGTCGGCGAGAGGAGAAAAACTGTTTTTT. It is translated as CASSWSARGEKLFF.

This chain joins TRBV7-3 and TRBJ1-1, with D perhaps matching TRBD1 (5 bases). Germline V gene sequence: CDR1 SGHTA, CDR2 FQGTGA. The germline V and J ends were trimmed by 6 bases and 4 bases, with 12 bases remaining between them. CDR3 length: 13 residues. The CDR3 here is CASRLTGSTEAFF. In DNA form, the CDR3 reads TGTGCCAGCAGACTCACAGGTTCCACTGAAGCTTTCTTT.

The chain recombines TRBV28 with TRBJ2-5, with a possible D match to TRBD1 (6 bases). The CDR3 consists of 14 residues. Per germline, CDR1 MDHEN and CDR2 SYDVKM. The V end was cut by 6 bases, the J end by 1 base, with 12 bases between. CDR3 sequence (DNA): TGTGCCAGCAGCGCCGGGACAAGCCAAGAGACCCAGTACTTC. This encodes CASSAGTSQETQYF. Full variable domain (remainder filled in from reference TRBV28 and TRBJ2-5): DVKVTQSSRYLVKRTGEKVFLECVQDMDHENMFWYRQDPGLGLRLIYFSYDVKMKEKGDIPEGYSVSREKKERFSLILESASTNQTSMYLCASSAGTSQETQYFGPGTRLLVL.

The V call is TRBV5-4, the J call TRBJ2-2, with D perhaps matching TRBD2 (6 bases). V dropped 4 bases and J dropped 9 bases, with 13 bases sitting between them. CDR3 size: 13 residues. The germline V gene encodes CDR1 SGHNT and CDR2 YYREEE (reference sequence). The CDR3 loop reads CASSLGGPRELFF. CDR3 nucleotide sequence: TGTGCCAGCAGCCTGGGAGGCCCGAGGGAGCTGTTTTTT.